This T cell receptor beta chain derives from a study of cytomegalovirus exposure and HLA in healthy donors. Notes on the study in general: Roughly 170 TCR beta chains were listed as cytomegalovirus-associated. Three chains linked to CMV were shown in vitro to be specific for CMV antigens. Most TCR sequences proved rare, with some public TCRs found in many donors.

The repertoire was sequenced with immunoSEQ multiplex PCR; TCRdb's copy has only in-frame clones and lacks some. The sample has some 190,000 clones; around 88% are singletons. For this clone: Its target is unknown.

It was the approximately 120-subject validation cohort, separate from the 666-subject first cohort, to which the donors belonged. The specimen sequenced was PBMCs. This TCR derives from a woman aged 18 to 35 in good health and CMV-seronegative.

The CDR3 sequence: CASSLRVLAESEQFF. CDR3 bases: TGTGCCAGCAGCTTAAGGGTACTAGCGGAGAGTGAGCAGTTCTTC. This rearrangement joins TRBV7-9 to TRBJ2-1, with 8 nucleotides matching TRBD2. The CDR3 length is 15 residues. Germline V gene data show CDR1 as SEHNR and CDR2 as FQNEAQ (reference sequence). The junction had 9 bases not matched to a gene; V was cut back by 2 bases and J by 9 bases.